Presented here are 5 T cell receptor beta chains from one specimen sequenced in a study of blood T cell repertoires in COVID-19. Using immunoSEQ multiplex PCR, the repertoire was profiled, and TCRdb retains in-frame clones only, with some absent. The table records just over 90,000 clones, approximately 80% of them present only once. Material for sequencing was peripheral blood. The receptors shown here come from an older man with acute or convalescent COVID-19.

The chain is built from TRBV2 and TRBJ2-7, with 14 bases identical to TRBD2. The CDR3 consists of 17 residues. J gave up 6 bases and V 6 bases, and 13 bases lay outside the gene matches. Looked up from germline, CDR1 is SNHLY and CDR2 is FYNNEI. The CDR3, as DNA: TGTGCCAGCAGGGAGCCGGGACTAGCGGGAGTCGAGGCCGAGCAGTACTTC. Amino acids: CASREPGLAGVEAEQYF.

The V call is TRBV9, the J call TRBJ1-4; possible D gene TRBD1, 6 bases. V lost 0 bases and J 8 bases, leaving 11 bases between the germline ends. Germline V gene data show CDR1 as SGDLS and CDR2 as YYNGEE. CDR3 size: 14 residues. The DNA of the CDR3 is TGTGCCAGCAGCGTAGTAGGGGACAACGAAAAACTGTTTTTT. Amino acids: CASSVVGDNEKLFF.

This clone was detected a few times. The genes are TRBV5-1 and TRBJ2-6, with 7 bases lining up with TRBD1. The germline gives CDR1 SGHRS, CDR2 YFSETQ. The CDR3 is made up of 19 amino acids. J lost 0 bases, V lost 4 bases, and 13 bases had no gene match. CDR3 region: CASSENHRGPGSGANVLTF. The DNA for the CDR3 is TGCGCCAGCAGCGAGAACCACAGGGGACCCGGCTCTGGGGCCAACGTCCTGACTTTC.

The V gene is TRBV18, the J gene TRBJ1-5; D unclear. V was shortened by 1 base and J by 5 bases, with 9 bases between the two germline ends. Germline V gene data show CDR1 as KGHSH and CDR2 as LQKENI. The CDR3 is 14 amino acids. This CDR3 reads CASSPRRGDQPQHF. The CDR3 DNA reads as TGTGCCAGCTCACCACGTCGCGGGGATCAGCCCCAGCATTTT.

This clone has just one count. This chain joins TRBV5-1 and TRBJ1-2, with D maybe TRBD1 (6 bases). Germline values: CDR1 SGHRS, CDR2 YFSETQ. The CDR3 length is 13 residues. Between the trimmed V and J ends, which lost 2 bases and 8 bases, there was a span of 13 bases. The CDR3 loop is CASSFLAGEGYTF. In nucleotides, the CDR3 is TGCGCCAGCAGCTTTCTGGCAGGGGAAGGCTACACCTTC.